The T cell receptor beta chain under discussion was sequenced for a study of blood T cell repertoires in COVID-19. Overall study: Sites across the United States, Italy and Spain contributed samples from acute and convalescent COVID-19. The analysed material was cDNA or gDNA that came from T cells, B-cell-depleted T cells, or PBMCs.

The CDR3 totals 14 residues. Germline CDR1 reads MDHEN; CDR2 reads SYDVKM. With 7 bases removed from V and 4 bases from J, the gap between germline ends came to 13 bases. How the authors handled the data: Amplification from reference gene primers served as the basis for estimated nucleated cell counts. The assay was immunoSEQ multiplex PCR, and TCRdb's table has in-frame clones only and misses some. The V and J calls and clone size are taken from that table; D and trimming were inferred from the DNA. There are about 59,000 clones in the sample; approximately 79% occur only once, and under 3.5% lies in the top ten.

Sequencing input: peripheral blood. The sequence came from a man in his sixties with acute or convalescent COVID-19. The chain carries TRBV28 and TRBJ2-2, with D maybe TRBD1 (6 bases). The CDR3 reads CASTWTDLTGELFF. CDR3 DNA: TGTGCCAGCACTTGGACAGACCTCACCGGGGAGCTGTTTTTT.